This is a list of T cell receptor beta chains from one sample in a study of molecular identifiers for immune sequencing clone quantification. TCRdb re-analysed the PCR reads in MiXCR, keeping a single row per CDR3 protein. The sample shows approximately 37,000 distinct CDR3 sequences, roughly 19% of them seen only once. The source material was naive CD8+ T cells from blood, with Jurkat cell RNA spiked in. All receptors derive from a human donor in good health. Some libraries in this study had Jurkat cell RNA spiked in. The CDR3 runs from the conserved cysteine through the conserved F or W. A D gene is named only where the DNA matches it firmly. Not all rows give a size; the values are once, few, many and, for expanded clones, a class.

v_gene: TRBV19; d_gene: -; j_gene: TRBJ2-7; abundance: many; CDR3nt: TGTGCCAGTAGTCCTGTATGGGGGGCCAGCAATAACGAGCAGTACTTC; CDR3aa: CASSPVWGASNNEQYF
v_gene: TRBV27; d_gene: TRBD1; j_gene: TRBJ2-7; abundance: many; CDR3nt: TGTGCCAGCAGTTTAGGACAGGGGGCCCACGAGCAGTACTTC; CDR3aa: CASSLGQGAHEQYF
v_gene: TRBV20-1; d_gene: TRBD1; j_gene: TRBJ2-3; abundance: many; CDR3nt: TGCAGTGCTAGAGAGGGACAGTACTTCACAGATACGCAGTATTTT; CDR3aa: CSAREGQYFTDTQYF
v_gene: TRBV6-6; d_gene: TRBD1; j_gene: TRBJ2-5; abundance: many; CDR3nt: TGTGCCAGCAGTGCCGAGGGGGCCCGAGAGACCCAGTACTTC; CDR3aa: CASSAEGARETQYF
v_gene: TRBV27; d_gene: TRBD1; j_gene: TRBJ1-6; abundance: many; CDR3nt: TGTGCCAGCAGTTTATCAGGGACAGTCAAGAATAATTCACCCCTCCACTTT; CDR3aa: CASSLSGTVKNNSPLHF
v_gene: TRBV11-2; d_gene: -; j_gene: TRBJ2-2; abundance: many; CDR3nt: TGTGCCAGCAGCCAGACAGGGAACACCGGGGAGCTGTTTTTT; CDR3aa: CASSQTGNTGELFF
v_gene: TRBV6-2/TRBV6-3; d_gene: -; j_gene: TRBJ1-2; abundance: many; CDR3nt: TGTGCCAGCAGTTACTCGTTGTCGAGCTATGGCTACACCTTC; CDR3aa: CASSYSLSSYGYTF
v_gene: TRBV29-1; d_gene: -; j_gene: TRBJ1-3; abundance: -; CDR3nt: TGCAGCGTTGAAGATTGGACAGTTTCTGGAAACACCATATATTTT; CDR3aa: CSVEDWTVSGNTIYF
v_gene: TRBV7-2; d_gene: -; j_gene: TRBJ2-3; abundance: few; CDR3nt: TGTGCCAGCAGCCCCATTAGCACAGATACGCAGTATTTT; CDR3aa: CASSPISTDTQYF
v_gene: TRBV12-3/TRBV12-4; d_gene: TRBD1; j_gene: TRBJ1-6; abundance: -; CDR3nt: TGTGCCAGCAGTTTAACAGGGGCAAATTCACCCCTCCACTTT; CDR3aa: CASSLTGANSPLHF
v_gene: TRBV30; d_gene: TRBD2; j_gene: TRBJ2-1; abundance: many; CDR3nt: TGTGCCTGGAACCTAGCGGGAGTGGATGAGCAGTTCTTC; CDR3aa: CAWNLAGVDEQFF
v_gene: TRBV3-1; d_gene: -; j_gene: TRBJ1-1; abundance: -; CDR3nt: TGTGCCAGCAGCCAAGTTAGGGAGAACACTGAAGCTTTCTTT; CDR3aa: CASSQVRENTEAFF
v_gene: TRBV12-3/TRBV12-4; d_gene: -; j_gene: TRBJ2-3; abundance: many; CDR3nt: TGTGCCAGCAGTTTAGTTTCGAGCACAGATACGCAGTATTTT; CDR3aa: CASSLVSSTDTQYF
v_gene: TRBV11-3; d_gene: TRBD2; j_gene: TRBJ2-1; abundance: once; CDR3nt: TGTGCCAGCAGTCAGAGCGGGAGCTGCAATGAGCAGTTCTTC; CDR3aa: CASSQSGSCNEQFF
v_gene: TRBV29-1; d_gene: -; j_gene: TRBJ1-1; abundance: many; CDR3nt: TGCAGCGTTTTCCCCGGCCTAAAAGGACAGAACACTGAAGCTTTCTTT; CDR3aa: CSVFPGLKGQNTEAFF
v_gene: TRBV5-4; d_gene: -; j_gene: TRBJ1-2; abundance: many; CDR3nt: TGTGCCAGCAGGTTACAGGGTGGTTATGGCTACACCTTC; CDR3aa: CASRLQGGYGYTF
v_gene: TRBV10-2; d_gene: TRBD1; j_gene: TRBJ1-2; abundance: many; CDR3nt: TGCGCCAGCAGTGAGACCGGGACAGGGAGTACCCATTACGGCTACACCTTC; CDR3aa: CASSETGTGSTHYGYTF
v_gene: TRBV4-1; d_gene: -; j_gene: TRBJ1-1; abundance: many; CDR3nt: TGCGCCAGCAGCCAGGCCCCCGTGGCGAACACTGAAGCTTTCTTT; CDR3aa: CASSQAPVANTEAFF
v_gene: TRBV7-8; d_gene: -; j_gene: TRBJ1-5; abundance: many; CDR3nt: TGTGCCAGCAGCTTAGCCCGGGCGAGCAATCAGCCCCAGCATTTT; CDR3aa: CASSLARASNQPQHF
v_gene: TRBV6-6; d_gene: -; j_gene: TRBJ2-2; abundance: many; CDR3nt: TGTGCCAGCAGTTACTGGGGCACCGGGGAGCTGTTTTTT; CDR3aa: CASSYWGTGELFF
v_gene: TRBV4-1; d_gene: -; j_gene: TRBJ2-1; abundance: -; CDR3nt: TGCGCCAGCAGCCAAGAGGGGCCCCGCTCCTACAATGAGCAGTTCTTC; CDR3aa: CASSQEGPRSYNEQFF
v_gene: TRBV5-1; d_gene: -; j_gene: TRBJ2-5; abundance: many; CDR3nt: TGCGCCAGCAGCTCAAGGACCAACGGCCGTGAGACCCAGTACTTC; CDR3aa: CASSSRTNGRETQYF
v_gene: TRBV5-4; d_gene: -; j_gene: TRBJ2-1; abundance: many; CDR3nt: TGTGCCAGCAGCTGGGGGGGCGGTGAGCAGTTCTTC; CDR3aa: CASSWGGGEQFF
v_gene: TRBV6-6; d_gene: -; j_gene: TRBJ2-2; abundance: many; CDR3nt: TGTGCCAGCAGTCCGGCTACCGGGGAGCTGTTTTTT; CDR3aa: CASSPATGELFF
v_gene: TRBV7-8; d_gene: -; j_gene: TRBJ1-5; abundance: -; CDR3nt: TGTGCCAGCAGCCCCGGACGGCAGGGGCAGCCCCAGCATTTT; CDR3aa: CASSPGRQGQPQHF
v_gene: TRBV10-3; d_gene: -; j_gene: TRBJ2-5; abundance: many; CDR3nt: TGTGCCATCAGTGAGGACACGCGAGAGACCCAGTACTTC; CDR3aa: CAISEDTRETQYF
v_gene: TRBV4-1; d_gene: -; j_gene: TRBJ2-1; abundance: many; CDR3nt: TGCGCCAGCAGCCAAGATCCAGGGAGTGGCAATGAGCAGTTCTTC; CDR3aa: CASSQDPGSGNEQFF
v_gene: TRBV6-6; d_gene: -; j_gene: TRBJ2-7; abundance: many; CDR3nt: TGTGCCAGCAGTTACTCGGACGAGCAGTACTTC; CDR3aa: CASSYSDEQYF
v_gene: TRBV12-3/TRBV12-4; d_gene: -; j_gene: TRBJ1-1; abundance: -; CDR3nt: TGTGCCAGCAGTCTATGGGGAGGGGACACTGAAGCTTTCTTT; CDR3aa: CASSLWGGDTEAFF